These 15 T cell receptor beta chains were sequenced from one sample in a study of technical replicates of blood from a few donors. Clones were read by immunoSEQ multiplex PCR, and TCRdb kept only the in-frame ones, dropping some. The table has tens of thousands of clones, about 94% seen once. Sequencing was done on a sample of PBMCs. The receptors derive from a human donor in good health. Some clones in this sample may be carry-over from other donors' samples.

This clone was seen just once. The chain carries TRBV7-2 and TRBJ2-4; 14 bases line up with TRBD2. CDR1 SGHTA and CDR2 FQGNSA come from the germline V gene. This CDR3 has 19 residues. V dropped 5 bases and J dropped 0; count of bases not matched to a gene: 9. The CDR3 nucleotides read TGTGCCAGCAGCGAGACTAGCGGGGGGGATAAAGTAGCCAAAAACATTCAGTACTTC. Residues: CASSETSGGDKVAKNIQYF.

The chain joins TRBV6-5 to TRBJ2-6, with D perhaps matching TRBD2 (6 bases). The CDR3 is made up of 15 amino acids. V lost 6 bases, J lost 2 bases, and 11 bases lay in between. CDR1 is MNHEY and CDR2 is SVGAGI in the germline V gene. The CDR3 reads CASSLGGAGANVLTF. CDR3 coding DNA: TGTGCCAGCAGCCTCGGGGGTGCTGGGGCCAACGTCCTGACTTTC.

V is TRBV6-1 and J is TRBJ2-1; TRBD1 is a possible D gene (5 bases). The V gene lost 7 bases and the J gene lost 8 bases, with 9 bases spanning the gap. Germline loops: CDR1 MNHNS, CDR2 SASEGT. This CDR3 spans 11 amino acids. DNA of the CDR3: TGTGCCAGCACGCAGGGCCATGAGCAGTTCTTC. Translated, it gives CASTQGHEQFF.

V usage is TRBV4-1 and J usage is TRBJ2-5; TRBD2 is a possible D gene (5 bases). Germline CDR1 is MGHRA and CDR2 is YSYEKL. This CDR3 has 15 amino acids. The V end was cut by 6 bases, the J end by 7 bases, with 21 bases between. CDR3 in DNA: TGCGCCAGCAGAGATGGAGACGAACGACGGGGGACCCAGTACTTC. Its translation is CASRDGDERRGTQYF.

The CDR3 protein is CASSLGAGAQETQYF. As DNA, the CDR3 is TGTGCCAGCAGCTTGGGAGCGGGGGCCCAAGAGACCCAGTACTTC. The genes are TRBV7-2 and TRBJ2-5; 8 bases map to TRBD2. The ends lost 3 bases at V and 1 base at J; junction bases unmatched: 4. Germline V gives CDR1 SGHTA, CDR2 FQGNSA. The CDR3 sequence is 15 residues long. The whole variable domain, remainder taken from reference TRBV7-2 and TRBJ2-5, is GAGVSQSPSNKVTEKGKDVELRCDPISGHTALYWYRQSLGQGLEFLIYFQGNSAPDKSGLPSDRFSAERTGGSVSTLTIQRTQQEDSAVYLCASSLGAGAQETQYFGPGTRLLVL.

This clone has a handful of counts. This chain joins TRBV4-2 and TRBJ1-1; 7 bases are a match to TRBD1. V lost 3 bases, J lost 4 bases, and 5 bases stayed unmatched. This CDR3 region has 14 residues. From germline, CDR1 is LGHNA and CDR2 YNFKEQ. This chain's CDR3 is CASSQGQLSTEAFF. CDR3 sequence (DNA): TGTGCCAGCAGCCAGGGACAGTTATCCACTGAAGCTTTCTTT.

V is TRBV18 and J is TRBJ2-7; TRBD1 is a possible D gene (6 bases). V lost 3 bases and J 7 bases, leaving 16 bases between the germline ends. The CDR3 is 14 residues long. Germline V lookup: CDR1 KGHSH, CDR2 LQKENI. This chain's CDR3 is CASSPLTGLREQYF. The CDR3 DNA reads TGTGCCAGCTCACCCCTCACAGGGTTGCGGGAGCAGTACTTC.

J is TRBJ2-1 and V is TRBV27, with TRBD2 matching 13 bases. The V gene's germline CDR1 is MNHEY and CDR2 SMNVEV (reference sequence). This CDR3 is 17 amino acids long. J gave up 9 bases and V 4 bases, and 12 bases lay outside the gene matches. CDR3 protein: CASSSKLAGGPWGEQFF. The DNA of the CDR3 is TGTGCCAGCAGTTCCAAACTAGCGGGGGGGCCTTGGGGTGAGCAGTTCTTC.

V and J are TRBV21-1 and TRBJ2-7; the D call in the table, TRBD1, was not verified against the DNA. TRBV21-1 is given as a pseudogene. The CDR3 extends over 14 amino acids. In nucleotides, the CDR3 is TGTGCCAGCAGCAGAGACAGGGGGCGCTGGGAGCAGTACTTC. Its translation: CASSRDRGRWEQYF.

The V call is TRBV4-3, the J call TRBJ1-2; 7 bases agree with TRBD1. The germline V gene has CDR1 LGHNA and CDR2 YSLEER. The CDR3 covers 16 residues. With V trimmed by 0 bases and J by 8 bases, 12 bases remained unmatched. CDR3 nucleotide sequence: TGCGCCAGCAGCCAAGAATTTGTCGGACAGGTTAGGGGCTACACCTTC. Translating gives CASSQEFVGQVRGYTF.

The V and J genes are TRBV5-1 and TRBJ2-1; 7 bases agree with TRBD2. Germline V gene data show CDR1 as SGHRS and CDR2 as YFSETQ. Losses at the gene ends were 3 bases for V and 2 bases for J; bases not matched to a gene: 5. The CDR3 runs to 15 residues. The CDR3 coding sequence is TGCGCCAGCAGCTGGAGCGGGGTGGCCTACAATGAGCAGTTCTTC. It codes for CASSWSGVAYNEQFF. The whole variable domain, remainder taken from reference TRBV5-1 and TRBJ2-1, is KAGVTQTPRYLIKTRGQQVTLSCSPISGHRSVSWYQQTPGQGLQFLFEYFSETQRNKGNFPGRFSGRQFSNSRSEMNVSTLELGDSALYLCASSWSGVAYNEQFFGPGTRLTVL.

The rearrangement joins TRBV6-6 to TRBJ2-1; 11 bases line up with TRBD1. The V and J ends lost 6 bases and 7 bases, in that order; junction bases with no gene match: 8. Germline CDR1 MNHNY, CDR2 SVGAGI (reference sequence). The length of the CDR3 is 15 residues. CDR3 DNA sequence: TGTGCCAGCAGGCTGGACAGGGGGCGATTGAATGAGCAGTTCTTC. Residues: CASRLDRGRLNEQFF.

This chain connects TRBV11-2 to TRBJ2-3; 10 bases agree with TRBD2. Trimming took 0 bases from V and 6 from J; bases not matched to a gene: 15. The CDR3 spans 19 residues. The germline V gene has CDR1 SGHAT and CDR2 FQNNGV. CDR3 region: CASSLELGLAGALMDTQYF. The CDR3, as DNA: TGTGCCAGCAGCTTAGAACTAGGGCTAGCGGGGGCCCTGATGGATACGCAGTATTTT. Combining the CDR3 with reference TRBV11-2 and TRBJ2-3 gives the whole variable domain EAGVAQSPRYKIIEKRQSVAFWCNPISGHATLYWYQQILGQGPKLLIQFQNNGVVDDSQLPKDRFSAERLKGVDSTLKIQPAKLEDSAVYLCASSLELGLAGALMDTQYFGPGTRLTVL.

The V gene is TRBV11-3, the J gene TRBJ2-3, with 10 nucleotides matching TRBD2. Germline V lookup: CDR1 SGHNT, CDR2 YENEEA. V lost 1 base to trimming and J lost 3 bases; unmatched junction nucleotides: 7. This CDR3 has 17 amino acids. The CDR3 nucleotides read TGTGCCAGCAGCTTAGGGTTGCTAGCGGGAGTTACAGATACGCAGTATTTT. Protein product: CASSLGLLAGVTDTQYF.

This clone was recorded only once. J is TRBJ2-2 and V is TRBV9; perhaps TRBD2 as D (6 bases). CDR1 SGDLS and CDR2 YYNGEE come from the germline V gene. Trimming removed 3 bases from V and 6 bases from J, with 9 bases in between. The CDR3 length is 13 residues. CDR3 sequence (DNA): TGTGCCAGCAGCGAGGTAGCGGCCGGGGAGCTGTTTTTT. This gives the protein CASSEVAAGELFF.